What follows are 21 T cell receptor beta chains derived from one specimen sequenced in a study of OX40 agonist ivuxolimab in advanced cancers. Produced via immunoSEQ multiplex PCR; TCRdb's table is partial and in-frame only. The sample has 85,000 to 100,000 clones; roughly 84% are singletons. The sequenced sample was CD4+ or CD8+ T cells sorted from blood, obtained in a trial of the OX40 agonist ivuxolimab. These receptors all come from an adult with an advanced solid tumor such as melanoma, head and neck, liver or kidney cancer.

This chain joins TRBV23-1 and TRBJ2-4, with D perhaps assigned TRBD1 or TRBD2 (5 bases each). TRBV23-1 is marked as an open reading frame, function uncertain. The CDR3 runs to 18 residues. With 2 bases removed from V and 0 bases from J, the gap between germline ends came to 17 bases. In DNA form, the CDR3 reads TGCGCCAGCAGTCAAAACGGGGCAGGGCTCATAGCCAAAAACATTCAGTACTTC. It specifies CASSQNGAGLIAKNIQYF.

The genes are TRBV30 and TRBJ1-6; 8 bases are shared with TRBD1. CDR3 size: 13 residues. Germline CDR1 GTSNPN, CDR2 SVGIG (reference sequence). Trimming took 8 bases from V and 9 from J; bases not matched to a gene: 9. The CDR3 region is CAARTGWGSPLHF. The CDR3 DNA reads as TGTGCCGCAAGGACAGGGTGGGGTTCACCCCTCCACTTT.

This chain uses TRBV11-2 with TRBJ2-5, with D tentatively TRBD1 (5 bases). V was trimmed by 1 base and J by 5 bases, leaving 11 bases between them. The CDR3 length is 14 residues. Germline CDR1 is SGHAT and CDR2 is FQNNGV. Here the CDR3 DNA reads TGTGCCAGCAGCTTAGGCAGGGTGTCGGAGACCCAGTACTTC. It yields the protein CASSLGRVSETQYF.

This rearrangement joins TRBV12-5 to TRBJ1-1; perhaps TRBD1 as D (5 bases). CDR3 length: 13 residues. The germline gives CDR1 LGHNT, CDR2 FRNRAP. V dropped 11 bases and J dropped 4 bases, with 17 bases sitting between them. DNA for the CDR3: TGTGCTTCACGAGGAGGGGATAGCACTGAAGCTTTCTTT. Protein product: CASRGGDSTEAFF.

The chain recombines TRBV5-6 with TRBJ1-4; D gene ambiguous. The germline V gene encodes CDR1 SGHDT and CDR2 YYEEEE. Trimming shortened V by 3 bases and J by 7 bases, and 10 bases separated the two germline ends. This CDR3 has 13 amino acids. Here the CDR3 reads CASSSRTREKLFF. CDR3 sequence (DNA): TGTGCCAGCAGCTCCAGGACGCGTGAAAAACTGTTTTTT.

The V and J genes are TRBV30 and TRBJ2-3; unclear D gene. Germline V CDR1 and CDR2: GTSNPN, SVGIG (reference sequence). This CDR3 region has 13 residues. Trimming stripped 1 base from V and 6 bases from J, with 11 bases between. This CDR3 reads CAWSGDRADTQYF. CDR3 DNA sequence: TGTGCCTGGAGTGGTGACCGCGCGGATACGCAGTATTTT. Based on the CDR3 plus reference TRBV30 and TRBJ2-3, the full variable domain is SQTIHQWPATLVQPVGSPLSLECTVEGTSNPNLYWYRQAAGRGLQLLFYSVGIGQISSEVPQNLSASRPQDRQFILSSKKLLLSDSGFYLCAWSGDRADTQYFGPGTRLTVL.

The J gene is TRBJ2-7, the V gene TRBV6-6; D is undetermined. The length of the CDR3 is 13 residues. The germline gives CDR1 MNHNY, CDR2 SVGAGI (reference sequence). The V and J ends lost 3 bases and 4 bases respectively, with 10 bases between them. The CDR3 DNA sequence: TGTGCCAGCAGTTATGGAACAGAGTACGAGCAGTACTTC. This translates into CASSYGTEYEQYF.

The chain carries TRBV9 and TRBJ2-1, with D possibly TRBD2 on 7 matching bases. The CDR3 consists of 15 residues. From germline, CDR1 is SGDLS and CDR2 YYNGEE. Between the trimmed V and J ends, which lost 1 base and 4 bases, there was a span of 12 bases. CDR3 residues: CASSVRGGVYNEQFF. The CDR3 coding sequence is TGTGCCAGCAGCGTAAGAGGGGGGGTATACAATGAGCAGTTCTTC.

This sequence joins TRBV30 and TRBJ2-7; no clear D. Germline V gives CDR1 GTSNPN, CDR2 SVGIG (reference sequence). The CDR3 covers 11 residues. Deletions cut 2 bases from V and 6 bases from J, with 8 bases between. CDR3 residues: CAWSRWSEQYF. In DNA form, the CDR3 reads TGTGCCTGGAGTAGATGGTCCGAGCAGTACTTC.

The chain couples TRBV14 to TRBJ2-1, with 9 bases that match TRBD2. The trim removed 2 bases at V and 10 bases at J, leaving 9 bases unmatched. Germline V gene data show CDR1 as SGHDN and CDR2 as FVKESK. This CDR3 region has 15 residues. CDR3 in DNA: TGTGCCAGCAGCCAAAGGTTAGCGGGAGTATCGGAGCAGTTCTTC. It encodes CASSQRLAGVSEQFF.

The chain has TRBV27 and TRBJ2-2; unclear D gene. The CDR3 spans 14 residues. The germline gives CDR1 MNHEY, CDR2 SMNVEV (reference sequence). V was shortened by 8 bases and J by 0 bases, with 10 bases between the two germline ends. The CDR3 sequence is CASCPSSNTGELFF. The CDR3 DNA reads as TGTGCCAGCTGCCCGAGCTCGAACACCGGGGAGCTGTTTTTT.

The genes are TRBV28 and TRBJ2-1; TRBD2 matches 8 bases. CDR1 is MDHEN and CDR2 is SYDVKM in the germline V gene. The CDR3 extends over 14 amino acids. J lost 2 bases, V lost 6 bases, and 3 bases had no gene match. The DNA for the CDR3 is TGTGCCAGCAGCATTAGCGGGACCTACAATGAGCAGTTCTTC. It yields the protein CASSISGTYNEQFF.

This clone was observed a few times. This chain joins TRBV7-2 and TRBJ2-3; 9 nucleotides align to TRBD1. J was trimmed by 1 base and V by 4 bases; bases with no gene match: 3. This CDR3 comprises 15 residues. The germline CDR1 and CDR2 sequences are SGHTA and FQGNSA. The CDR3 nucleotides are TGTGCCAGCAGCTCCACAGGGGGCCGCACAGATACGCAGTATTTT. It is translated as CASSSTGGRTDTQYF.

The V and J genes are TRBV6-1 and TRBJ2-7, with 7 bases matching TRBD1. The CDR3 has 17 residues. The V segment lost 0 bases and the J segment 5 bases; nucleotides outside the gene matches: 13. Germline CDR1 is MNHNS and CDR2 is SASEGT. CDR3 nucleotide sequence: TGTGCCAGCAGTGAAGCTCTTTTCGTACAGGGGTCCCACGAGCAGTACTTC. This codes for CASSEALFVQGSHEQYF.

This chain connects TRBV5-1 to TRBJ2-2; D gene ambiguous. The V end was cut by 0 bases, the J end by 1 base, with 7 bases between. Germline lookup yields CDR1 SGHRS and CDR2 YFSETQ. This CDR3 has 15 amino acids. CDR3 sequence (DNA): TGCGCCAGCAGCTTGGTCCGTCAGAACACCGGGGAGCTGTTTTTT. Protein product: CASSLVRQNTGELFF.

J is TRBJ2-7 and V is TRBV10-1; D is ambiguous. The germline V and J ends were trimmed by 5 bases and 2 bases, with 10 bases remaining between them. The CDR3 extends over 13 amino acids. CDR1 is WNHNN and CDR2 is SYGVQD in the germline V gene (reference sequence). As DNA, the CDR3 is TGCGCCAGCAGTCTGGACCGTGCCTACGAGCAGTACTTC. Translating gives CASSLDRAYEQYF.

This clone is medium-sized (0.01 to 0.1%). The CDR3 nucleotides read TGCGCCAGTTGGACGGGGGAAGGGCCCCAGCATTTT. Amino acids: CASWTGEGPQHF. This chain links TRBV10-1 with TRBJ1-5; D possibly corresponds to TRBD1 (5 bases). V was clipped by 9 bases and J by 9 bases, with 15 bases between them. Germline V gives CDR1 WNHNN, CDR2 SYGVQD (reference sequence). The CDR3 has 12 amino acids.

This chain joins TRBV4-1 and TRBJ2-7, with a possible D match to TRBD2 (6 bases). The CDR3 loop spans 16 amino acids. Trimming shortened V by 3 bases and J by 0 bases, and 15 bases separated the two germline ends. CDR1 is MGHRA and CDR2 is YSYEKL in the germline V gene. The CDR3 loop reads CASSHSRLERSYEQYF. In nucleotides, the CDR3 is TGCGCCAGCAGCCACTCCCGACTAGAACGCTCCTACGAGCAGTACTTC.

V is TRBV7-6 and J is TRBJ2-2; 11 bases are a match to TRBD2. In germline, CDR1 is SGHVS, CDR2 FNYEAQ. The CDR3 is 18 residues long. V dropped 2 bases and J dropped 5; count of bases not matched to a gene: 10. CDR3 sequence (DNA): TGTGCCAGCAGCTTATGGGTGCTAGCGGGAGGCGGGACCGGGGAGCTGTTTTTT. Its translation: CASSLWVLAGGGTGELFF.

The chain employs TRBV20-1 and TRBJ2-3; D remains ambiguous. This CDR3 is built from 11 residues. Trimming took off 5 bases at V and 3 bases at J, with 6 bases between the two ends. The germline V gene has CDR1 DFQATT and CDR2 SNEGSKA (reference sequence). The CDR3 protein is CSAEGTDTQYF. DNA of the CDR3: TGCAGTGCTGAAGGAACAGATACGCAGTATTTT.

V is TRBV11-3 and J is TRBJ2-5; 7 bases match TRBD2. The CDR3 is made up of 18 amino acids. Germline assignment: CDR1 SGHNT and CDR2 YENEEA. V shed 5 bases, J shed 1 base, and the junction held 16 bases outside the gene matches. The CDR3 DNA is TGTGCCAGCAGCCAGGGCTTGGAGTCAATAGCGGGCCAAGAGACCCAGTACTTC. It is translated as CASSQGLESIAGQETQYF.